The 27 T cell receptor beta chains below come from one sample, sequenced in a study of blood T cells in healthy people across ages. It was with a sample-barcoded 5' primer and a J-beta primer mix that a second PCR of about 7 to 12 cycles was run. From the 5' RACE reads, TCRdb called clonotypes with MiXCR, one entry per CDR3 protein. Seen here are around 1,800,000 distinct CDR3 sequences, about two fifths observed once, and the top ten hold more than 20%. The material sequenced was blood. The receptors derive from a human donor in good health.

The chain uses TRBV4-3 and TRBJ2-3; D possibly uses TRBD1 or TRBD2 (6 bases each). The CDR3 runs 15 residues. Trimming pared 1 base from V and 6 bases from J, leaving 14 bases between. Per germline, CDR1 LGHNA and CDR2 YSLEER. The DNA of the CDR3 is TGCGCCAGCAGCCAAGGGGTACGGGGGCGGGATACGCAGTATTTT. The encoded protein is CASSQGVRGRDTQYF.

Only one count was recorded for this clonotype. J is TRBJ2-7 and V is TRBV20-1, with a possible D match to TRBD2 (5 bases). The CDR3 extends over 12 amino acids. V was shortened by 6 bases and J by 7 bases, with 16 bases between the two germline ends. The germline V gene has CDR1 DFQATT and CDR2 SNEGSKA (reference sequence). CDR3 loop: CSADAGLNEQYF. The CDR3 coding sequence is TGCAGTGCAGATGCCGGACTCAATGAGCAGTACTTC.

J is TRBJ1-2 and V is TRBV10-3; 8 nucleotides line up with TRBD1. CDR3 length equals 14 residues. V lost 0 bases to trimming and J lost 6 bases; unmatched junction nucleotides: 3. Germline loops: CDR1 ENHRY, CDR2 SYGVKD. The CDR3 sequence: CAISESRTGNGYTF. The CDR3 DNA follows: TGTGCCATCAGTGAGTCGAGGACAGGGAATGGCTACACCTTC.

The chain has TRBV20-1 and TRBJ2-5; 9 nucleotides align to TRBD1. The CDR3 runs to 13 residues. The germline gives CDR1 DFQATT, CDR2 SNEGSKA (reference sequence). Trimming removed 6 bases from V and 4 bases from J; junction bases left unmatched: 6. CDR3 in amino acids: CSAIDRGRETQYF. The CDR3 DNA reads TGCAGTGCGATCGACAGGGGGAGAGAGACCCAGTACTTC.

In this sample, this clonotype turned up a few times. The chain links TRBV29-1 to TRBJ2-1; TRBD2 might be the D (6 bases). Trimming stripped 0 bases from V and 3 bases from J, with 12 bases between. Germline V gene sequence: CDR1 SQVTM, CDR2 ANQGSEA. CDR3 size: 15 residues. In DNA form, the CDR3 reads TGCAGCGTTGAAGACGGAGGGAGACACTACAATGAGCAGTTCTTC. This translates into CSVEDGGRHYNEQFF.

DNA of the CDR3: TGCGCCAGCAGCCAAGATATGGCACAGGGCGTTTACAATGAGCAGTTCTTC. It codes for CASSQDMAQGVYNEQFF. The chain combines TRBV4-3 with TRBJ2-1; D perhaps matches TRBD1 (6 bases). This CDR3 comprises 17 residues. The V and J ends lost 0 bases and 4 bases respectively, with 16 bases between them. The germline CDR1 and CDR2 sequences are LGHNA and YSLEER.

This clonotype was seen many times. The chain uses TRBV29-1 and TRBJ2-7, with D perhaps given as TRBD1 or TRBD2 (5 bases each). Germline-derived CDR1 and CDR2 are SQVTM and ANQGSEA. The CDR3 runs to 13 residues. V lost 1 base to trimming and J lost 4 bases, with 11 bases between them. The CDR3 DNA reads TGCAGCGTTGAAGTAGGGACGACTTACGAGCAGTACTTC. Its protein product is CSVEVGTTYEQYF.

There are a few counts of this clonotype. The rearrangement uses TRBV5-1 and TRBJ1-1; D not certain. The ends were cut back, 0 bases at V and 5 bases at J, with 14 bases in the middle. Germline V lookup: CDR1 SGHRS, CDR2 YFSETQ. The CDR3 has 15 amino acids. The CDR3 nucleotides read TGCGCCAGCAGCTTGGCCGGTGGGGTGGGGACTGAAGCTTTCTTT. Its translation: CASSLAGGVGTEAFF.

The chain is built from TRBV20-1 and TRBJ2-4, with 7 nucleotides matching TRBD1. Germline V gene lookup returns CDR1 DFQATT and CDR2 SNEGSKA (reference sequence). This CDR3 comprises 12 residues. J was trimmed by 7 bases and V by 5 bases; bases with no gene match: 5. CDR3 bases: TGCAGTGCTTACAGGGGAGAGAACATTCAGTACTTC. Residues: CSAYRGENIQYF.

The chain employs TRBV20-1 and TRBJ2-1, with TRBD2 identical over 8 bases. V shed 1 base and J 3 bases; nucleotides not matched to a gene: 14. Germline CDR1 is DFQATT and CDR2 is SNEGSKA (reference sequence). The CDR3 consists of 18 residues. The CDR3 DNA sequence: TGCAGTGCTAGAGGAGCGGACGGCGGGGGGCCCTACTACAATGAGCAGTTCTTC. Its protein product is CSARGADGGGPYYNEQFF.

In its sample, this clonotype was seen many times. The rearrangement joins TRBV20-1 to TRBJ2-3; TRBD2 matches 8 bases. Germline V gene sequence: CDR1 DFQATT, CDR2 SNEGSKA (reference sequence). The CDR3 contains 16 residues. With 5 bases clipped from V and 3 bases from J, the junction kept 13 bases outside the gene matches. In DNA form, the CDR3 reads TGCAGTGCTGGAGTAACCGGGACTAGTCGTACAGATACGCAGTATTTT. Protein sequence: CSAGVTGTSRTDTQYF.

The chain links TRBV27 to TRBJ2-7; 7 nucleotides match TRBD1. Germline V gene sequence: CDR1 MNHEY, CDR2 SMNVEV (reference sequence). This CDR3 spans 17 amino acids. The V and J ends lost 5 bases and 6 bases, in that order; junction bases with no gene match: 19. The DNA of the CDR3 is TGTGCCAGCAGTCCATTGGGGCGACAGGGCCGAGGGGGCGAGCAGTACTTC. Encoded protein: CASSPLGRQGRGGEQYF.

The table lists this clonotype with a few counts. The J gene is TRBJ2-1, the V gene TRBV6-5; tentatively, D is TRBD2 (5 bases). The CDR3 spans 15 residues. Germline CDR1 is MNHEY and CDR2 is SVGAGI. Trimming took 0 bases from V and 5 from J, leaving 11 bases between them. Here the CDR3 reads CASSYSIYGDNEQFF. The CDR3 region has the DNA TGTGCCAGCAGTTACTCGATATACGGGGACAATGAGCAGTTCTTC.

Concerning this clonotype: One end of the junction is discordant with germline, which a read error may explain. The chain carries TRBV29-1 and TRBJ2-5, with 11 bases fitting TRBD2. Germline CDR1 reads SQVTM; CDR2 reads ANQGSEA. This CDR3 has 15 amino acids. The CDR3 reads CGVITSGGPQETQYF. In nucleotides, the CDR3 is TGCGGCGTTATAACTAGCGGGGGACCTCAAGAGACCCAGTACTTC.

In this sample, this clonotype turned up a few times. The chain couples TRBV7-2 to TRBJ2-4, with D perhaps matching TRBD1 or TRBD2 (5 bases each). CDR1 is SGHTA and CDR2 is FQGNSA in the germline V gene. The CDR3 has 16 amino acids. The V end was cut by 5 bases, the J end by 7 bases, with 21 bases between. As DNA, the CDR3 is TGTGCCAGCAGCCTGTTCTTGGGACCCGCAAATAACATTCAGTACTTC. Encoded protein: CASSLFLGPANNIQYF. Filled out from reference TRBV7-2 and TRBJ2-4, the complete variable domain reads GAGVSQSPSNKVTEKGKDVELRCDPISGHTALYWYRQSLGQGLEFLIYFQGNSAPDKSGLPSDRFSAERTGGSVSTLTIQRTQQEDSAVYLCASSLFLGPANNIQYFGAGTRLSVL.

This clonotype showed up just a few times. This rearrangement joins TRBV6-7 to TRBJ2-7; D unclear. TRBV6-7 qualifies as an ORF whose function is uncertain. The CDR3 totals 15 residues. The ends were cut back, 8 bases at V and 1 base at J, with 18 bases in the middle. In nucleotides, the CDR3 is TGTGCCAGCTCCTTAGGGCATCTCAAATCCTACGAGCAGTACGTC. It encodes CASSLGHLKSYEQYV.

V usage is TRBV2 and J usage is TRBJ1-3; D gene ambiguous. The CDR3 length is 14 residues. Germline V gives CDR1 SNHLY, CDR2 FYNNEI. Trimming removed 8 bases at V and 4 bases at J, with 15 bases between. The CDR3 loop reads CASSPEEAGNTIYF. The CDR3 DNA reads TGTGCCAGCTCGCCGGAAGAAGCGGGAAACACCATATATTTT.

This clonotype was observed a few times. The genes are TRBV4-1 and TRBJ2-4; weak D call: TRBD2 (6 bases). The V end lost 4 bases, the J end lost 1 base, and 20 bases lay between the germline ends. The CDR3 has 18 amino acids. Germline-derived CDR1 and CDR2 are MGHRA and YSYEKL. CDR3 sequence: CASSPSWGEGVAKNIQYF. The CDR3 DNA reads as TGCGCCAGCAGCCCATCGTGGGGGGAAGGGGTGGCCAAAAACATTCAGTACTTC.

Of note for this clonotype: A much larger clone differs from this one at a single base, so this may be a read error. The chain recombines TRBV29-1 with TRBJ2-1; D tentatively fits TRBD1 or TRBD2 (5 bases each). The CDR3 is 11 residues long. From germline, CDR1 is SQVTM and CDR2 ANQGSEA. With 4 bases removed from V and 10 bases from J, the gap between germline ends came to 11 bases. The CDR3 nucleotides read TGCAGCGTTGGAGGGGTGTACGAGCAGTTCTTC. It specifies CSVGGVYEQFF.

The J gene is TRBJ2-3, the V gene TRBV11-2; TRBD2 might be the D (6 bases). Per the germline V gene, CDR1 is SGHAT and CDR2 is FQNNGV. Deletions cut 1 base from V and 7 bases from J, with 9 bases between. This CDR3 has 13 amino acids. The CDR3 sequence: CASSLGGENTQYF. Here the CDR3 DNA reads TGTGCCAGCAGCTTAGGGGGGGAGAATACGCAGTATTTT.

The CDR3 region has the DNA TGTGCCAGCAGTTTCCCCGGACAGGGGGATGGCTACACCTTC. This sequence encodes CASSFPGQGDGYTF. The gene calls are TRBV6-2 or TRBV6-3 and TRBJ1-2; 10 positions agree with TRBD1. Germline CDR1 reads MNHEY; CDR2 reads SVGEGT. V dropped 4 bases and J dropped 6; count of bases not matched to a gene: 5. This CDR3 comprises 14 residues.

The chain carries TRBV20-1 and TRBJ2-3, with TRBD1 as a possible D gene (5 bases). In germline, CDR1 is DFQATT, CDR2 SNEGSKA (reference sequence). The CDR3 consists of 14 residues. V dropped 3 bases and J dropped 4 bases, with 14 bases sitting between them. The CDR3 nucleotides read TGCAGTGCTAGGGTGGTGCAGGGATCAGATACGCAGTATTTT. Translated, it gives CSARVVQGSDTQYF.

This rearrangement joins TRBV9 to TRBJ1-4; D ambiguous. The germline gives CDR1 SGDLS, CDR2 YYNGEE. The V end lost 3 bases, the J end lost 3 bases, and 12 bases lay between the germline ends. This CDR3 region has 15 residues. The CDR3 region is CASSGPGPSNEKLFF. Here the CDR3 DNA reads TGTGCCAGCAGCGGACCCGGGCCTTCTAATGAAAAACTGTTTTTT.

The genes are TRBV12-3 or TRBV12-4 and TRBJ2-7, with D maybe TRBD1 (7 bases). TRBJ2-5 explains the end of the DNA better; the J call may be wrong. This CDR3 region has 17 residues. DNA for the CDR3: TGTGCCAGCAGCACAGGGGCTCAGGGGGGCTTCGCAGAGACCCAGTACTTC. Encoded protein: CASSTGAQGGFAETQYF.

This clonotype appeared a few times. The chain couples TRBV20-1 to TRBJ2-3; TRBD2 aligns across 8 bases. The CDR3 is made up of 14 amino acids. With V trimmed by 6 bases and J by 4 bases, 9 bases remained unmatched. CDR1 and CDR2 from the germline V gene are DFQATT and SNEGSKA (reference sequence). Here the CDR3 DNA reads TGCAGTGCCCATAGCGGGGTAACAGCAGATACGCAGTATTTT. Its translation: CSAHSGVTADTQYF.

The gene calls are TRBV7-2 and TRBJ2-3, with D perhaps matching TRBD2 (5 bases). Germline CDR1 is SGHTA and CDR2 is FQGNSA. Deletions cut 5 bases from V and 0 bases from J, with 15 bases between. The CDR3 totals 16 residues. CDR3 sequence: CASSLWRASSTDTQYF. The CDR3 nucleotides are TGTGCCAGCAGCCTCTGGCGGGCCTCTAGCACAGATACGCAGTATTTT. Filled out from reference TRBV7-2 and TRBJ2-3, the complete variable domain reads GAGVSQSPSNKVTEKGKDVELRCDPISGHTALYWYRQSLGQGLEFLIYFQGNSAPDKSGLPSDRFSAERTGGSVSTLTIQRTQQEDSAVYLCASSLWRASSTDTQYFGPGTRLTVL.

The CDR3 DNA follows: TGCGCCAGCAGCTCCCGACAGGGAATGAATGAAAAACTGTTTTTT. It specifies CASSSRQGMNEKLFF. The chain recombines TRBV5-1 with TRBJ1-4, with 7 bases aligning to TRBD1. V shed 3 bases and J 5 bases; nucleotides not matched to a gene: 7. Germline CDR1 is SGHRS and CDR2 is YFSETQ. This CDR3 has 15 residues.